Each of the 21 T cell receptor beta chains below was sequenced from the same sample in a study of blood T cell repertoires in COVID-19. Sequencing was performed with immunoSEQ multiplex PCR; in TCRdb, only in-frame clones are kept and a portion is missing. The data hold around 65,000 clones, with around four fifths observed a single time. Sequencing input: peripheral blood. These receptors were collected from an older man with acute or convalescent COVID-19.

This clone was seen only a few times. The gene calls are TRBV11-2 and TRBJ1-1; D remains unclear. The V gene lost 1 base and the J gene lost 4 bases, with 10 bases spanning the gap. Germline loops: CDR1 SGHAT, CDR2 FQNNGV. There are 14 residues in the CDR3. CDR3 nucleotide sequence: TGTGCCAGCAGCTTAGGAAGGGAGGGCACTGAAGCTTTCTTT. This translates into CASSLGREGTEAFF.

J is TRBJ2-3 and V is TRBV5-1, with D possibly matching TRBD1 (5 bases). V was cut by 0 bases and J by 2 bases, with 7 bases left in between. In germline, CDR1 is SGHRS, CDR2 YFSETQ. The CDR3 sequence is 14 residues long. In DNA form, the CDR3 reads TGCGCCAGCAGCTTGGGACAGCTCACAGATACGCAGTATTTT. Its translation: CASSLGQLTDTQYF.

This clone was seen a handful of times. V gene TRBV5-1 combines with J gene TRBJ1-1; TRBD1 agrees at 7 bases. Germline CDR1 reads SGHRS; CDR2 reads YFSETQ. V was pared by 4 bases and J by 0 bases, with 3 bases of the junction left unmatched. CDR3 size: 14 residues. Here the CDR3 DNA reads TGCGCCAGCAGCAAGACAGGGATGAACACTGAAGCTTTCTTT. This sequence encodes CASSKTGMNTEAFF.

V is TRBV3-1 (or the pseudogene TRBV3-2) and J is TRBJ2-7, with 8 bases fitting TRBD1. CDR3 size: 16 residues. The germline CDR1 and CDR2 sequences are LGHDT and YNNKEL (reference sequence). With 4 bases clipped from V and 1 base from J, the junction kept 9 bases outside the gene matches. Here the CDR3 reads CASSPGRDRRSYEQYF. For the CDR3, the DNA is TGTGCCAGCAGCCCAGGAAGGGACAGGAGATCCTACGAGCAGTACTTC.

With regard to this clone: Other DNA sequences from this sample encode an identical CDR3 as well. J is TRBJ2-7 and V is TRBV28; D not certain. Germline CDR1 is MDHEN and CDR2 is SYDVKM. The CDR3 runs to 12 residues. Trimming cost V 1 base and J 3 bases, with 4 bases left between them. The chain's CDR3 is CASSLSGYEQYF. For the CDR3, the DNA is TGTGCCAGCAGTTTATCCGGCTACGAGCAGTACTTC.

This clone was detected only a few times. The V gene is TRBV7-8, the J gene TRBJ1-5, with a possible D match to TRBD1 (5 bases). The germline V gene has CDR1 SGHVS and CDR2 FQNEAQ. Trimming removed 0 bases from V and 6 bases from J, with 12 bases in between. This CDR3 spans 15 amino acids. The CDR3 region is CASSLARGTGQPQHF. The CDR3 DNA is TGTGCCAGCAGCTTAGCTCGGGGGACCGGTCAGCCCCAGCATTTT.

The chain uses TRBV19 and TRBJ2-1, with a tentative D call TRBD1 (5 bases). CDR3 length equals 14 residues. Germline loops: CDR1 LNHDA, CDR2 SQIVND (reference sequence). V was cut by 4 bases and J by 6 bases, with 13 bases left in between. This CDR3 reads CASSRDGAFNEQFF. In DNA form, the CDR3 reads TGTGCCAGTAGTAGAGATGGGGCCTTCAATGAGCAGTTCTTC.

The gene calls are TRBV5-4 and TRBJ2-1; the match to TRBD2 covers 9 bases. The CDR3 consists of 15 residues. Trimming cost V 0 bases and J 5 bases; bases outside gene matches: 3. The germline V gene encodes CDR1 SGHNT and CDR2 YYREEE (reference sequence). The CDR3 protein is CASSLVPSGDNEQFF. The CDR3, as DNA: TGTGCCAGCAGCTTGGTGCCTAGCGGGGACAATGAGCAGTTCTTC.

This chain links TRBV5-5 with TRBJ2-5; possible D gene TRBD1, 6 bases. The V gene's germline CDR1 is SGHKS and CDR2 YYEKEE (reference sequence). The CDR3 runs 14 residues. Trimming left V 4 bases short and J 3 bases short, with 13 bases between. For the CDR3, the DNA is TGTGCCAGCAGCAAGGGGGTCAGAAAAGAGACCCAGTACTTC. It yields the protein CASSKGVRKETQYF.

CDR3 nucleotides: TGTGCCAGCATGACAGGTAGTAACAATCAGCCCCAGCATTTT. It encodes CASMTGSNNQPQHF. V gene TRBV6-5 combines with J gene TRBJ1-5; D is possibly TRBD1 (6 bases). The CDR3 length is 14 residues. From germline, CDR1 is MNHEY and CDR2 SVGAGI. Trimming took 7 bases from V and 3 from J, leaving 13 bases between them.

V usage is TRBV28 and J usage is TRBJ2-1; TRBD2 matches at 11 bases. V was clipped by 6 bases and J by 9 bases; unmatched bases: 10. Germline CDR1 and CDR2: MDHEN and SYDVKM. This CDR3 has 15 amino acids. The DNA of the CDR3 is TGTGCCAGCAGCCCAACCGGGACTAGCGGACGTGAGCAGTTCTTC. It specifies CASSPTGTSGREQFF.

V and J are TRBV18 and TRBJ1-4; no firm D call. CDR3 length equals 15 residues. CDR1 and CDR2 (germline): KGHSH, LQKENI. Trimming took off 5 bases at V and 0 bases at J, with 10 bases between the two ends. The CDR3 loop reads CASSTNQATNEKLFF. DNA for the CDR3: TGTGCCAGCTCAACAAATCAAGCAACTAATGAAAAACTGTTTTTT. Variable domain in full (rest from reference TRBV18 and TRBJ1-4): NAGVMQNPRHLVRRRGQEARLRCSPMKGHSHVYWYRQLPEEGLKFMVYLQKENIIDESGMPKERFSAEFPKEGPSILRIQQVVRGDSAAYFCASSTNQATNEKLFFGSGTQLSVL.

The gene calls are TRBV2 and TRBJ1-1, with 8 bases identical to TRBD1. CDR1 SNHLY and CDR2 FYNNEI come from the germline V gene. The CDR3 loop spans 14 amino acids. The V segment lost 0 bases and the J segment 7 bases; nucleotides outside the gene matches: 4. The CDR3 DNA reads TGTGCCAGCAGTGAAGCGCAGGGGGCAAGTGAAGCTTTCTTT. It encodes CASSEAQGASEAFF.

The CDR3 loop reads CASSRGNTIYF. CDR3 sequence (DNA): TGCGCCAGCAGTCGTGGAAACACCATATATTTT. The V and J genes are TRBV10-2 and TRBJ1-3, with D unclear. The V gene lost 5 bases and the J gene lost 3 bases, with 2 bases spanning the gap. CDR3 length equals 11 residues. The germline CDR1 and CDR2 sequences are WSHSY and SAAADI.

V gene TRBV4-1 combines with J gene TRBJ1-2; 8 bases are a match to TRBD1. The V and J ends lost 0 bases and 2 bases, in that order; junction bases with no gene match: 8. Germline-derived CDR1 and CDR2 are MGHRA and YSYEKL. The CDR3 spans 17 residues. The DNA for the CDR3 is TGCGCCAGCAGCCAAGAGGTGTCAGGGGGCGTAAACTATGGCTACACCTTC. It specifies CASSQEVSGGVNYGYTF.

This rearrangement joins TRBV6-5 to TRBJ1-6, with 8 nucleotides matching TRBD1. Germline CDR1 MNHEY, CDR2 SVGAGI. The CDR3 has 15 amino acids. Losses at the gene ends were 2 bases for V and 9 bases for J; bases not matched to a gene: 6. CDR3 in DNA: TGTGCCAGCAGTTACCTCGACAGGGGACCTTCACCCCTCCACTTT. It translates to CASSYLDRGPSPLHF.

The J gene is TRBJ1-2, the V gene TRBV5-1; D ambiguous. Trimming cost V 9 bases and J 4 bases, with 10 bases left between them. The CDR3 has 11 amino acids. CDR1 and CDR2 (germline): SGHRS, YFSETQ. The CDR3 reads CATAEVYGYTF. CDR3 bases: TGCGCCACTGCGGAAGTCTATGGCTACACCTTC.

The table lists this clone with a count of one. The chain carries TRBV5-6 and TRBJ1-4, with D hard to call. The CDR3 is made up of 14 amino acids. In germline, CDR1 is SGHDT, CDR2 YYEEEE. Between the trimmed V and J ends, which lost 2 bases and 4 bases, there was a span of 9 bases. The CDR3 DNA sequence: TGTGCCAGCAGCTTAAGCGGTAATAATGAAAAACTGTTTTTT. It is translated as CASSLSGNNEKLFF.

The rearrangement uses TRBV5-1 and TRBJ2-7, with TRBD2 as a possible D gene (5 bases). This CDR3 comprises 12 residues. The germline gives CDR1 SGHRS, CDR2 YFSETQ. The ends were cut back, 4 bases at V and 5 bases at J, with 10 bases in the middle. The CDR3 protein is CASSLTRDEQYF. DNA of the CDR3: TGCGCCAGCAGCCTCACTAGAGACGAGCAGTACTTC.

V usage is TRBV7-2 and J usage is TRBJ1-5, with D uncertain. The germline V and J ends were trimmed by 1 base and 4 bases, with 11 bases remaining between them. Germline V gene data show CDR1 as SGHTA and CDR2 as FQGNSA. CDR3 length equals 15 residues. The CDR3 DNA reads TGTGCCAGCAGCTTAGACAGTTCCAGAAATCAGCCCCAGCATTTT. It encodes CASSLDSSRNQPQHF. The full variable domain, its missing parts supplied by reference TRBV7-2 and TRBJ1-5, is GAGVSQSPSNKVTEKGKDVELRCDPISGHTALYWYRQSLGQGLEFLIYFQGNSAPDKSGLPSDRFSAERTGGSVSTLTIQRTQQEDSAVYLCASSLDSSRNQPQHFGDGTRLSIL.

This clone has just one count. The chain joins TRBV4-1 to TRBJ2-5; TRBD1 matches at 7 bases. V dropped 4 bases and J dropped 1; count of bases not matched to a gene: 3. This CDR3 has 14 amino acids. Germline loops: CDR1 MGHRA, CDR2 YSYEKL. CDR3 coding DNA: TGCGCCAGCAGCCTTGGACAGGTCCAAGAGACCCAGTACTTC. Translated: CASSLGQVQETQYF.